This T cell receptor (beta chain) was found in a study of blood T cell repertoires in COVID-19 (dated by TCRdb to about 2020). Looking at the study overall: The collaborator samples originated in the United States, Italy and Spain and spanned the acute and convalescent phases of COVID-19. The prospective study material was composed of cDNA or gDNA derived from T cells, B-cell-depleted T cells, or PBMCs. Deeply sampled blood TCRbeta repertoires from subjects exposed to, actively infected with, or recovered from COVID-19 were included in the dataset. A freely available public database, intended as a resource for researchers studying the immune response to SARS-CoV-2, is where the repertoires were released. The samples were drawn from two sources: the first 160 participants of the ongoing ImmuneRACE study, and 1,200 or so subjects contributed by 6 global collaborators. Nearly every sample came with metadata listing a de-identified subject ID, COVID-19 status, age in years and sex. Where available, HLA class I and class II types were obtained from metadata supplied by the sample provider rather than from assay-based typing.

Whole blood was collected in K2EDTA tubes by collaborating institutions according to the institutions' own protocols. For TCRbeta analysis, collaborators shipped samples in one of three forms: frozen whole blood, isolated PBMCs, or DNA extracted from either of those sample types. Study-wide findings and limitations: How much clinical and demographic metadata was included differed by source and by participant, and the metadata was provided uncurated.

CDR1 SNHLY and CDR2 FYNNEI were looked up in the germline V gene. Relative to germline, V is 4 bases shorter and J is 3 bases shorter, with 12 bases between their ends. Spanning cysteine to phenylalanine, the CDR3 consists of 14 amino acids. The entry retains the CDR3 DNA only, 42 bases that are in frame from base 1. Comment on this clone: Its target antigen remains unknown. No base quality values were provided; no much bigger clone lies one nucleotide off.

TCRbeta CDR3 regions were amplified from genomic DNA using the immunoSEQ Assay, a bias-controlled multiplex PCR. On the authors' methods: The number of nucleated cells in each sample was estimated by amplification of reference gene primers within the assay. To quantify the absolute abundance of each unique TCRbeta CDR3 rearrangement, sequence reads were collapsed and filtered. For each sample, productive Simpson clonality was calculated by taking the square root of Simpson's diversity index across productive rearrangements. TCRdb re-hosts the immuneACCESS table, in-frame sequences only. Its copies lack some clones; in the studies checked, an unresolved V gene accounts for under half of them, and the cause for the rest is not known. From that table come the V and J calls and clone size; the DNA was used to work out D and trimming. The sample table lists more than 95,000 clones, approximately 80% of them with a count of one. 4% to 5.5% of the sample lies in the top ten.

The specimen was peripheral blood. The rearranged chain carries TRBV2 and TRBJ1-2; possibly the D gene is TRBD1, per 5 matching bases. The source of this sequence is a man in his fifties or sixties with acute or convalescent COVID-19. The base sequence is TGTGCCAGCAGTGGGGAGGGGCGCCACTATGGCTACACCTTC. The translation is CASSGEGRHYGYTF. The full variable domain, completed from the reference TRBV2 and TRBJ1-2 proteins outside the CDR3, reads EPEVTQTPSHQVTQMGQEVILRCVPISNHLYFYWYRQILGQKVEFLVSFYNNEISEKSEIFDDQFSVERPDGSNFTLKIRSTKLEDSAMYFCASSGEGRHYGYTFGSGTRLTVV.